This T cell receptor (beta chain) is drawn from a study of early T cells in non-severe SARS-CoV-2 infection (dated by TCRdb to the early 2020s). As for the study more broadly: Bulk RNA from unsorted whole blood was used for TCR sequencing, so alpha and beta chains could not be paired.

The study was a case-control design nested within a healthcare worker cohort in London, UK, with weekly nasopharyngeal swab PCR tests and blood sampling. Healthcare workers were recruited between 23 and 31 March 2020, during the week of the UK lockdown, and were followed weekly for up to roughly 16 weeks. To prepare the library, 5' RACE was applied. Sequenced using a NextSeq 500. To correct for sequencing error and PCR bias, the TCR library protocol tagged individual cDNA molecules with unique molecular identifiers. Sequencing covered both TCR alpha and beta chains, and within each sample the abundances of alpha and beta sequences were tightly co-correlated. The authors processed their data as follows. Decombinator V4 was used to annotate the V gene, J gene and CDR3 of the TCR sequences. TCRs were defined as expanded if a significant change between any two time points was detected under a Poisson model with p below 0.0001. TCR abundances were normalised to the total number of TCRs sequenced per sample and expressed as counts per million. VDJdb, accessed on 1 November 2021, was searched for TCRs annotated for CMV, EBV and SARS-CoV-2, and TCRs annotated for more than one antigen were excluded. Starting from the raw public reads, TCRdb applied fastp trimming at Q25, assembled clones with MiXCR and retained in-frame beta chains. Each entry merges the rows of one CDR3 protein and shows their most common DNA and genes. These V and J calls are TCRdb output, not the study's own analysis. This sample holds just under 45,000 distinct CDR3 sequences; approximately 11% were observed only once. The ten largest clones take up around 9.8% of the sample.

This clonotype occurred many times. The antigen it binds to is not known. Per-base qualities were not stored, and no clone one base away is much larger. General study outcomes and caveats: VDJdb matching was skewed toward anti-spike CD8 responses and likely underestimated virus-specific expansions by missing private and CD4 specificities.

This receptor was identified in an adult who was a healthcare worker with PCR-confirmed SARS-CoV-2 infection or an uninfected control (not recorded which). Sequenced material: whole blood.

The sequenced DNA is TGCAGTGCTCGCATTAGCGGGGCGATCAATGAGCAGTTCTTC. Its translation is CSARISGAINEQFF. Here the chain combines TRBV20-1 and TRBJ2-1, with 8 middle bases fitting TRBD2. Spanning cysteine to phenylalanine, the CDR3 consists of 14 amino acids. Only the CDR3 part of the read is kept: 42 bases, read in frame from the first base. For CDR1 and CDR2, the germline V gene (reference sequence) lists DFQATT and SNEGSKA. V is pruned by 5 bases and J by 6 bases, leaving 9 bases of the junction without a gene match.